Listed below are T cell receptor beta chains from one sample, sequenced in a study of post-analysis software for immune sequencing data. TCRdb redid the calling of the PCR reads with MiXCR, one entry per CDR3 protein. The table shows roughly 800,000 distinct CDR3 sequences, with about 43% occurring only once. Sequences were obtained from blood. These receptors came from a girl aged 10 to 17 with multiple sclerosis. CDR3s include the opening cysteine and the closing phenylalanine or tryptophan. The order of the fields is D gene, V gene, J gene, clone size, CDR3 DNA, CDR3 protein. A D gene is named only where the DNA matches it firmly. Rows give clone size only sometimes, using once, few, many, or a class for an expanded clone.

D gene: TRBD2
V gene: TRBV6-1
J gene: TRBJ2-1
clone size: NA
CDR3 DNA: TGTGCCAGCACCCCGGGACTAGCGGGAGGGCCCCACAGGTATGAGCAGTTCTTC
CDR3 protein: CASTPGLAGGPHRYEQFF

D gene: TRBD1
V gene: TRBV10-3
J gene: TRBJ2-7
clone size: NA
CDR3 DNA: TGTGCCATCAGTGGGGACAGGGAATCTTACGAGCAGTACTTC
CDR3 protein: CAISGDRESYEQYF

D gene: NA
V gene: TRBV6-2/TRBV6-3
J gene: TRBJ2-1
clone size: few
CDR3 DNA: TGTGCCAGCAGTCGATCCTTGCGAAATGAGCAGTTCTTC
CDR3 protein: CASSRSLRNEQFF

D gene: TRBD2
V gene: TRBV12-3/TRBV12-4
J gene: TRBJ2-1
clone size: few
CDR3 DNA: TGTGCCAGCAGTTTAGCCGCACTCGGACTAGCGCAAGGGGGGTTCTTC
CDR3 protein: CASSLAALGLAQGGFF

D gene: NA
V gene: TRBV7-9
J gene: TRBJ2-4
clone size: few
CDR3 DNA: TGTGCCAGCAGCCCCTTGCAGGGGACTTTGGAGCAGTACTTC
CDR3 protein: CASSPLQGTLEQYF

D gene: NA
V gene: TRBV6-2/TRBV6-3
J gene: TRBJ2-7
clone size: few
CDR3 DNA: TGTGCCGCGAACACAGACGGATCCTACGAGCAGTACTTC
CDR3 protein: CAANTDGSYEQYF

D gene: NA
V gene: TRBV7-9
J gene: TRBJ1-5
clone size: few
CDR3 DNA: TGTGCCAGCAGCTCCCCGGGCGATAGCAATCAGCCCCAGCATTTT
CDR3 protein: CASSSPGDSNQPQHF

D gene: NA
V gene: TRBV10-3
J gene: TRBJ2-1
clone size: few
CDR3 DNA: TGTGCCATCAGTGGTGGGGCTAGCTCCTACAATGAGCAGTTCTTC
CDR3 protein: CAISGGASSYNEQFF

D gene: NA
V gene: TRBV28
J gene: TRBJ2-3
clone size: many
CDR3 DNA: TGTGCCAGCAGTCCCTCTAGTGTCACAGATACGCAGTATTTT
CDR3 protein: CASSPSSVTDTQYF

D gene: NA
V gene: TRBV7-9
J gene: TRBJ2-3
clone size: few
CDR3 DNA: TGTGCCAGCAGCTTAGCGTTGGGATCCAGCACAGATACGCAGTATTTT
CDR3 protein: CASSLALGSSTDTQYF

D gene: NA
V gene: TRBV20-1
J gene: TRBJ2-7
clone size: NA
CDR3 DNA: TGCAGTGCTAGAGGATCTAAACATTACCGATACGAGCAGTACTTC
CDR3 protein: CSARGSKHYRYEQYF

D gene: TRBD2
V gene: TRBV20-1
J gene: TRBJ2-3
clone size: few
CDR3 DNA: TGCAGTGCGGTAGCGGGAGGGTCAGATACGCAGTATTTT
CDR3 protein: CSAVAGGSDTQYF

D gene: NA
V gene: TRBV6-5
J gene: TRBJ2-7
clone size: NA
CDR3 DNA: TGTGCCAGCAGAGCTACCCAGTCGGGCTACGAGCAGTACTTC
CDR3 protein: CASRATQSGYEQYF

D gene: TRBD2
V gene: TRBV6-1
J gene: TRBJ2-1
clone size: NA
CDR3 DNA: TGTGCCATCCCGGCTAGCGGGAGGTACAATGAGCAGTTCTTC
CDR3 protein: CAIPASGRYNEQFF

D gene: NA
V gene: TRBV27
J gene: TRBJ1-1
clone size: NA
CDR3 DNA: TGTGCCAGCAGTCCCTGGCTGATAGGGCGGACGAGGACTGAAGCTTTCTTT
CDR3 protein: CASSPWLIGRTRTEAFF

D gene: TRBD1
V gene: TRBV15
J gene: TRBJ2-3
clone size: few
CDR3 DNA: TGTGCCACCAGCAGGGACAGGGGGATAGATACGCAGTATTTT
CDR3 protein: CATSRDRGIDTQYF

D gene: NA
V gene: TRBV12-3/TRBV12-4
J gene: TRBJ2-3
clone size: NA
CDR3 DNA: TGTGCCAGCAGTTTGAGGAGTGGCACAGATACGCAGTATTTT
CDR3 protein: CASSLRSGTDTQYF

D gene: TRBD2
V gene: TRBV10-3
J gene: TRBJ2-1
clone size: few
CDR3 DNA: TGTGCCATCAGCGGGACTAGCGGGAGGAATGAGCAGTTCTTC
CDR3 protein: CAISGTSGRNEQFF

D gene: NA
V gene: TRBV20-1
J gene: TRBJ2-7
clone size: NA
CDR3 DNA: TGCAGTGCGAGAGCAGCGCAGACCTACGAGCAGTACTTC
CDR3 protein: CSARAAQTYEQYF

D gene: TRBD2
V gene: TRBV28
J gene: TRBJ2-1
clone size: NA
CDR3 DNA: TGTGCCAGCAGTCCAACGGTTTTCAGGCTAGCGGTGAATGGGCAGTTCTTC
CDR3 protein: CASSPTVFRLAVNGQFF

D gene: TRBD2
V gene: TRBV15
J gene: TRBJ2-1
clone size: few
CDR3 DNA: TGTGCCACCAGCCGACTAGCGGGAGAGGAGCAGTTCTTC
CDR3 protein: CATSRLAGEEQFF

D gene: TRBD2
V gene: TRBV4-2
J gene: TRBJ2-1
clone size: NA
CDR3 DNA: TGTGCCAGCAGCCAAGATCGGACTAGCGCTTCCTACAATGAGCAGTTCTTC
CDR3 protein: CASSQDRTSASYNEQFF

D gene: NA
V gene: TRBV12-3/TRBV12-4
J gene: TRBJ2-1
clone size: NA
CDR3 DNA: TGTGCCAGCAGTTTGATAAGACCGGAGCAGTTCTTC
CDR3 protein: CASSLIRPEQFF

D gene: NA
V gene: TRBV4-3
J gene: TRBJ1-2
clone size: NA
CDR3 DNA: TGCGCCAGCAGCCAAGAAGTCGGCTTCGACTATGGCTACACCTTC
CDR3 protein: CASSQEVGFDYGYTF

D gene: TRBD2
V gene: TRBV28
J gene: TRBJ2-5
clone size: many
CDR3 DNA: TGTGCCAGCAGTATCCCCTCTAGGGGAGGGGCCCAGTACTTC
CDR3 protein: CASSIPSRGGAQYF

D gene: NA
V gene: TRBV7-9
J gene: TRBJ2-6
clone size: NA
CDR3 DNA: TGTGCCAGCGGTGAGGGCATGGGGGCCAACGTCCTGACTTTC
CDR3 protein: CASGEGMGANVLTF

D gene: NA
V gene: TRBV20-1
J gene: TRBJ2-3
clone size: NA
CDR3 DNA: TGCAGTGCTGGGAAGAGACAGGAAGGAACAGATACGCAGTATTTT
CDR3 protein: CSAGKRQEGTDTQYF

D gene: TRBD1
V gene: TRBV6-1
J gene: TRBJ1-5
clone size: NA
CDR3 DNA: TGTGCCAGCAGTGAATTCATTTGGGACAGGGGTAATCAGCCCCAGCATTTT
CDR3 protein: CASSEFIWDRGNQPQHF

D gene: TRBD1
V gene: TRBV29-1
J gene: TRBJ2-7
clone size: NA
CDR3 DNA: TGCAGCGTCCCGGGACAGGGTGTATACGAGCAGTACTTC
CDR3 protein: CSVPGQGVYEQYF

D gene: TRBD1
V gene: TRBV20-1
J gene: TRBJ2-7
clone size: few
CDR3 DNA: TGCAGTGCTAGAGGGCACCGGGACAGGGTTTACGAGCAGTACTTC
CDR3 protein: CSARGHRDRVYEQYF

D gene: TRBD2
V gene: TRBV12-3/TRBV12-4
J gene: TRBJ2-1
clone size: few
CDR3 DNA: TGTGCCAGCAGTCCCCGGGAGGGCCTCTCGATTGAGCAGTTCTTC
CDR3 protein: CASSPREGLSIEQFF

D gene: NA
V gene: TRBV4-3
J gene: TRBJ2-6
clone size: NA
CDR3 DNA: TGCGCCAGCAGCCTGCAGGATAGATGGAGTACGGGGGCCAACGTCCTGACTTTC
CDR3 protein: CASSLQDRWSTGANVLTF

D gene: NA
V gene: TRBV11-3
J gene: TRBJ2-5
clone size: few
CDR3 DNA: TGTGCCAGCAGCTTAGGTCTGGGTTTACAAGAGACCCAGTACTTC
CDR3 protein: CASSLGLGLQETQYF

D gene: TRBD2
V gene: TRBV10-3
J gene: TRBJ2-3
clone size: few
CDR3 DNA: TGTGCCATCAGTGAGTCGGGGCGCCTAGCGGGAACAGATACGCAGTATTTT
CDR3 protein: CAISESGRLAGTDTQYF

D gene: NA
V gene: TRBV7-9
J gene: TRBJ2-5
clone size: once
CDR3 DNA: TGTGCCAGCAGCTCCCTGACCGATTTCCAAGAGACCCAGTACTTC
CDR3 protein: CASSSLTDFQETQYF

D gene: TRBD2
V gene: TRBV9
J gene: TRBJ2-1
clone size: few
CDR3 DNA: TGTACCAGCAGCGTAGGGGTTAGCGGGATGGGTAATGAGCAGTTCTTC
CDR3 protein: CTSSVGVSGMGNEQFF

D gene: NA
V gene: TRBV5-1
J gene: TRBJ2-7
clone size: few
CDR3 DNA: TGCGCCAGCAGCTTGTCGGATCTCTACGAGCAGTACTTC
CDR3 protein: CASSLSDLYEQYF

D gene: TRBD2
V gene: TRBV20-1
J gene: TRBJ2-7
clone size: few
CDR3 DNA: TGCAGTGCCGGGACTAGCGTCTACGAGCAGTACTTC
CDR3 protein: CSAGTSVYEQYF

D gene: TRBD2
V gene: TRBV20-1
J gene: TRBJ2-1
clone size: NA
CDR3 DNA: TGCAGTGCTAGGACTAGCGGGGCTTACAATGAGCAGTTCTTC
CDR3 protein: CSARTSGAYNEQFF

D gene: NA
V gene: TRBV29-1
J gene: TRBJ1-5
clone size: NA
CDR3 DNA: TGCAGCGTTGAAGCGGGACATAATCAGCCCCAGCATTTT
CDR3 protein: CSVEAGHNQPQHF

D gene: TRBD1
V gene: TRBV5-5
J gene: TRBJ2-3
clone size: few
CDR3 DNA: TGTGCCAGCAGTCGGACCGGGACAGCCCGCTCCGATACGCAGTATTTT
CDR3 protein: CASSRTGTARSDTQYF

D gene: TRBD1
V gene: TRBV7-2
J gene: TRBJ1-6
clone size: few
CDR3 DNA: TGTGCCAGCAGAATCGACAGGGATAATTCACCCCTCCACTTT
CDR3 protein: CASRIDRDNSPLHF

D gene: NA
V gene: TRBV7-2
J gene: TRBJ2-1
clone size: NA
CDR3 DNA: TGTGCCAGCAGCTTAGGGAGTGGACCTTACAATGAGCAGTTCTTC
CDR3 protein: CASSLGSGPYNEQFF

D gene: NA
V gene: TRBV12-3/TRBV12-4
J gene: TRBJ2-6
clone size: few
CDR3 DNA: TGTGCCAGCAGCCCGGACACCTCTGGGGCCAACGTCCGGACTTTC
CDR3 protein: CASSPDTSGANVRTF

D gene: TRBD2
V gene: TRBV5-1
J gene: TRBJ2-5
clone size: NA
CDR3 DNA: TGCGCCAGCAGCTTGTGGGGACTAGCGGAGCAAGAGACCCAGTACTTC
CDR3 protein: CASSLWGLAEQETQYF

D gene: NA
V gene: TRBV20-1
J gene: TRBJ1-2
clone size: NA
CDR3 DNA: TGCAGTGCTCCGTACAAGTCGGAGGGCTACACCTTC
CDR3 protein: CSAPYKSEGYTF

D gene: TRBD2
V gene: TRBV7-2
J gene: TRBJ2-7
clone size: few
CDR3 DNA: TGTGCCAGCAGCGCCGATTTGGCGGGAGGGGGCGAGCAGTACTTC
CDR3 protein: CASSADLAGGGEQYF

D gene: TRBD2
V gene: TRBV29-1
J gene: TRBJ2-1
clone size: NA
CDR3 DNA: TGCAGCGTTGAGGAAGGACTAGCCACATACAATGAGCAGTTCTTC
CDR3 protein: CSVEEGLATYNEQFF

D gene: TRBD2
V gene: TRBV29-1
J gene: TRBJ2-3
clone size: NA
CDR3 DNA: TGCAGCGTTGAGGGACTAGCGGGAGTCGCCACAGATACGCAGTATTTT
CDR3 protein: CSVEGLAGVATDTQYF